These 22 T cell receptor beta chains were sequenced from one sample in a study of blood T cell repertoires in COVID-19. Sequencing was performed with immunoSEQ multiplex PCR; in TCRdb, only in-frame clones are kept and a portion is missing. The sample lists 70,000 to 90,000 clones, 74% occurring once. Sample: peripheral blood. Receptors were obtained from a human donor with acute or convalescent COVID-19. The donor label of this sample is uncertain.

This clone has just a few counts. V is TRBV11-1 and J is TRBJ2-1, with TRBD2 matching 8 bases. CDR3 size: 16 residues. Germline V lookup: CDR1 SGHAT, CDR2 FQDESV (reference sequence). Trimming removed 1 base from V and 4 bases from J; junction bases left unmatched: 6. The CDR3 spells CASSLEASGSYNEQFF. The CDR3 nucleotides are TGTGCCAGCAGCTTAGAGGCTAGCGGGTCTTACAATGAGCAGTTCTTC.

This clone was recorded a few times. V gene TRBV3-1 (or the pseudogene TRBV3-2) combines with J gene TRBJ1-3, with D uncertain. The CDR3 consists of 16 residues. The germline CDR1 and CDR2 sequences are LGHDT and YNNKEL (reference sequence). Trimming pared 1 base from V and 5 bases from J, leaving 15 bases between. CDR3 in amino acids: CASSQVLGRDRNTIYF. DNA for the CDR3: TGTGCCAGCAGCCAAGTTCTGGGCCGCGATCGAAACACCATATATTTT.

This clone was seen just once. The chain carries TRBV11-3 and TRBJ2-1; the D is unclear. Germline-derived CDR1 and CDR2 are SGHNT and YENEEA. With 0 bases removed from V and 15 bases from J, the gap between germline ends came to 15 bases. The CDR3 totals 13 residues. In DNA, the CDR3 is TGTGCCAGCAGCTTAGATCCCCATGCTGCGCCGTTCTTC. Translating it yields CASSLDPHAAPFF.

The chain joins TRBV6-1 to TRBJ1-5; perhaps TRBD1 as D (6 bases). CDR1 MNHNS and CDR2 SASEGT come from the germline V gene. V lost 4 bases and J lost 3, with 16 bases in between. CDR3 size: 16 residues. The CDR3 bases are TGTGCCAGCAGTGCTTCAGGGGCTTCTGTCAATCAGCCCCAGCATTTT. Protein product: CASSASGASVNQPQHF.

V usage is TRBV3-1 (or the pseudogene TRBV3-2) and J usage is TRBJ2-5; 7 bases are a match to TRBD1. V was clipped by 6 bases and J by 5 bases; unmatched bases: 6. The CDR3 runs 13 residues. Germline V lookup: CDR1 LGHDT, CDR2 YNNKEL (reference sequence). CDR3 sequence: CASRQGIKETQYF. As DNA, the CDR3 is TGTGCCAGCAGACAGGGGATAAAGGAGACCCAGTACTTC.

The chain recombines TRBV5-5 with TRBJ2-3; 7 bases are shared with TRBD2. The CDR3 spans 14 residues. The germline V gene encodes CDR1 SGHKS and CDR2 YYEKEE (reference sequence). V trimming: 7 bases; J trimming: 4 bases; junction bases outside the gene matches: 9. The CDR3 nucleotides read TGTGCCAGCCTTATGGCGGGGGTACCAGATACGCAGTATTTT. Encoded protein: CASLMAGVPDTQYF.

The chain recombines TRBV5-6 with TRBJ2-5; 7 bases align to TRBD1. V gave up 4 bases and J gave up 4 bases; unmatched junction bases: 7. CDR3 length equals 14 residues. Germline CDR1 reads SGHDT; CDR2 reads YYEEEE. CDR3 protein: CASSPGQMRETQYF. DNA of the CDR3: TGTGCCAGCAGCCCGGGACAGATGCGAGAGACCCAGTACTTC.

This clone has a count of ten or more. V gene TRBV3-1 (or the pseudogene TRBV3-2) combines with J gene TRBJ2-7, with 15 bases that match TRBD2. This CDR3 spans 18 amino acids. Germline V gene sequence: CDR1 LGHDT, CDR2 YNNKEL (reference sequence). The J segment lost 0 bases and the V segment lost 3 bases, leaving 6 bases of the junction unmatched. In nucleotides, the CDR3 is TGTGCCAGCAGCCAGGGACTAGCGGGAGGCCCCAGCTCCTACGAGCAGTACTTC. Amino acids: CASSQGLAGGPSSYEQYF.

The rearrangement links TRBV2 to TRBJ2-5; 12 positions match TRBD1. The CDR3 is made up of 17 amino acids. Germline CDR1 is SNHLY and CDR2 is FYNNEI. V shed 6 bases and J 5 bases; nucleotides not matched to a gene: 13. The CDR3 here is CASRRKGTGGLRETQYF. CDR3 DNA sequence: TGTGCCAGCAGGAGGAAGGGGACAGGGGGCCTCCGGGAGACCCAGTACTTC.

This clone appeared once. The chain recombines TRBV9 with TRBJ2-1; TRBD2 aligns across 11 bases. Germline lookup yields CDR1 SGDLS and CDR2 YYNGEE. This CDR3 spans 14 amino acids. Trimming cost V 2 bases and J 9 bases; bases outside gene matches: 4. In DNA form, the CDR3 reads TGTGCCAGCAGCGTGACTAGCGGGATAACTGAGCAGTTCTTC. Translating gives CASSVTSGITEQFF. Full variable domain (remainder filled in from reference TRBV9 and TRBJ2-1): DSGVTQTPKHLITATGQRVTLRCSPRSGDLSVYWYQQSLDQGLQFLIQYYNGEERAKGNILERFSAQQFPDLHSELNLSSLELGDSALYFCASSVTSGITEQFFGPGTRLTVL.

The chain links TRBV6-6 to TRBJ1-4; maybe TRBD1 (6 bases). CDR1 MNHNY and CDR2 SVGAGI come from the germline V gene (reference sequence). Trimming pared 8 bases from V and 4 bases from J, leaving 11 bases between. The CDR3 loop spans 13 amino acids. The CDR3 coding sequence is TGTGCCAGCGGTGGGGGACATAATGAAAAACTGTTTTTT. Its protein product is CASGGGHNEKLFF.

The chain combines TRBV4-3 with TRBJ1-2; D gene ambiguous. The ends were cut back, 0 bases at V and 4 bases at J, with 9 bases in the middle. From germline, CDR1 is LGHNA and CDR2 YSLEER. This CDR3 has 14 amino acids. CDR3 sequence: CASSQDWSGYGYTF. CDR3 nucleotides: TGCGCCAGCAGCCAAGATTGGTCCGGCTATGGCTACACCTTC.

The chain uses TRBV6-2 or TRBV6-3 and TRBJ2-5; 15 bases map to TRBD2. V was pared by 4 bases and J by 5 bases, with 2 bases of the junction left unmatched. Looked up from germline, CDR1 is MNHEY and CDR2 is SVGEGT. The CDR3 loop spans 15 amino acids. The CDR3 protein is CASSSGLAGGETQYF. The CDR3 DNA reads TGTGCCAGCAGTTCCGGACTAGCGGGAGGGGAGACCCAGTACTTC.

This clone was counted between two and nine times. This chain connects TRBV28 to TRBJ1-5, with TRBD1 matching over 8 bases. V dropped 8 bases and J dropped 4; count of bases not matched to a gene: 1. CDR3 length: 12 residues. The germline V gene has CDR1 MDHEN and CDR2 SYDVKM. CDR3 amino acids: CASWTGNQPQHF. The CDR3 nucleotides read TGTGCCAGCTGGACAGGGAATCAGCCCCAGCATTTT.

CDR3 coding DNA: TGTGCCAGTAGTATAGCGAAGGGAGACTACGAGCAGTACTTC. Translating gives CASSIAKGDYEQYF. The rearrangement joins TRBV19 to TRBJ2-7, with a tentative D call TRBD2 (5 bases). V lost 1 base and J lost 3, with 10 bases in between. The CDR3 is made up of 14 amino acids. CDR1 and CDR2 (germline): LNHDA, SQIVND (reference sequence).

This clone was seen a single time. The rearrangement links TRBV24-1 to TRBJ2-3; TRBD1 agrees at 7 bases. The CDR3 covers 13 residues. In germline, CDR1 is KGHDR, CDR2 SFDVKD. With V trimmed by 9 bases and J by 3 bases, 5 bases remained unmatched. The CDR3 here is CATGDSRTDTQYF. In DNA, the CDR3 is TGTGCCACCGGGGACAGTCGGACAGATACGCAGTATTTT.

This clone was observed a handful of times. The genes are TRBV4-1 and TRBJ1-2; TRBD1 matches at 7 bases. Per the germline V gene, CDR1 is MGHRA and CDR2 is YSYEKL. The CDR3 runs to 14 residues. Trimming removed 1 base from V and 4 bases from J; junction bases left unmatched: 3. The CDR3 loop reads CASSQGDRSYGYTF. For the CDR3, the DNA is TGCGCCAGCAGCCAAGGGGACAGAAGCTATGGCTACACCTTC.

The rearrangement uses TRBV7-6 and TRBJ2-3; D is possibly TRBD2 (5 bases). With 2 bases removed from V and 6 bases from J, the gap between germline ends came to 9 bases. CDR1 and CDR2 from the germline V gene are SGHVS and FNYEAQ. The CDR3 runs to 13 residues. CDR3: CASSLTRRDTQYF. CDR3 bases: TGTGCCAGCAGCTTAACTAGGCGGGATACGCAGTATTTT.

This clone was counted between two and nine times. This chain links TRBV15 with TRBJ1-4, with 9 bases fitting TRBD1. J gave up 8 bases and V 1 base, and 5 bases lay outside the gene matches. The CDR3 is made up of 15 amino acids. Germline CDR1 is LNHNV and CDR2 is YYDKDF (reference sequence). CDR3 sequence (DNA): TGTGCCACCAGCAGAGCGACAGGGGGAACGGAAAAACTGTTTTTT. Translation: CATSRATGGTEKLFF.

The V call is TRBV12-3 or TRBV12-4, the J call TRBJ2-7, with TRBD1 matching 7 bases. V shed 3 bases, J shed 3 bases, and the junction held 2 bases outside the gene matches. CDR3 length equals 13 residues. Here the CDR3 reads CASSLGTDYEQYF. The CDR3, as DNA: TGTGCCAGCAGTTTGGGGACAGACTACGAGCAGTACTTC.

This clone has just one count. This chain uses TRBV6-2 or TRBV6-3 with TRBJ1-2; possibly TRBD1 for D (6 bases). V was clipped by 6 bases and J by 2 bases, with 25 bases between them. Per the germline V gene, CDR1 is MNHEY and CDR2 is SVGEGT. The CDR3 totals 18 residues. The CDR3 DNA is TGTGCCAGCAGCCTGGACAGATCCGCCCAACGGGCCAACTATGGCTACACCTTC. Protein product: CASSLDRSAQRANYGYTF.

CDR3 bases: TGCGCCAGCAGCTTCGGGACAGGGTCGAATGAGCAGTTCTTC. Encoded protein: CASSFGTGSNEQFF. V is TRBV5-1 and J is TRBJ2-1; the match to TRBD1 covers 9 bases. Germline V gene data show CDR1 as SGHRS and CDR2 as YFSETQ. V dropped 2 bases and J dropped 7; count of bases not matched to a gene: 4. This CDR3 has 14 residues.